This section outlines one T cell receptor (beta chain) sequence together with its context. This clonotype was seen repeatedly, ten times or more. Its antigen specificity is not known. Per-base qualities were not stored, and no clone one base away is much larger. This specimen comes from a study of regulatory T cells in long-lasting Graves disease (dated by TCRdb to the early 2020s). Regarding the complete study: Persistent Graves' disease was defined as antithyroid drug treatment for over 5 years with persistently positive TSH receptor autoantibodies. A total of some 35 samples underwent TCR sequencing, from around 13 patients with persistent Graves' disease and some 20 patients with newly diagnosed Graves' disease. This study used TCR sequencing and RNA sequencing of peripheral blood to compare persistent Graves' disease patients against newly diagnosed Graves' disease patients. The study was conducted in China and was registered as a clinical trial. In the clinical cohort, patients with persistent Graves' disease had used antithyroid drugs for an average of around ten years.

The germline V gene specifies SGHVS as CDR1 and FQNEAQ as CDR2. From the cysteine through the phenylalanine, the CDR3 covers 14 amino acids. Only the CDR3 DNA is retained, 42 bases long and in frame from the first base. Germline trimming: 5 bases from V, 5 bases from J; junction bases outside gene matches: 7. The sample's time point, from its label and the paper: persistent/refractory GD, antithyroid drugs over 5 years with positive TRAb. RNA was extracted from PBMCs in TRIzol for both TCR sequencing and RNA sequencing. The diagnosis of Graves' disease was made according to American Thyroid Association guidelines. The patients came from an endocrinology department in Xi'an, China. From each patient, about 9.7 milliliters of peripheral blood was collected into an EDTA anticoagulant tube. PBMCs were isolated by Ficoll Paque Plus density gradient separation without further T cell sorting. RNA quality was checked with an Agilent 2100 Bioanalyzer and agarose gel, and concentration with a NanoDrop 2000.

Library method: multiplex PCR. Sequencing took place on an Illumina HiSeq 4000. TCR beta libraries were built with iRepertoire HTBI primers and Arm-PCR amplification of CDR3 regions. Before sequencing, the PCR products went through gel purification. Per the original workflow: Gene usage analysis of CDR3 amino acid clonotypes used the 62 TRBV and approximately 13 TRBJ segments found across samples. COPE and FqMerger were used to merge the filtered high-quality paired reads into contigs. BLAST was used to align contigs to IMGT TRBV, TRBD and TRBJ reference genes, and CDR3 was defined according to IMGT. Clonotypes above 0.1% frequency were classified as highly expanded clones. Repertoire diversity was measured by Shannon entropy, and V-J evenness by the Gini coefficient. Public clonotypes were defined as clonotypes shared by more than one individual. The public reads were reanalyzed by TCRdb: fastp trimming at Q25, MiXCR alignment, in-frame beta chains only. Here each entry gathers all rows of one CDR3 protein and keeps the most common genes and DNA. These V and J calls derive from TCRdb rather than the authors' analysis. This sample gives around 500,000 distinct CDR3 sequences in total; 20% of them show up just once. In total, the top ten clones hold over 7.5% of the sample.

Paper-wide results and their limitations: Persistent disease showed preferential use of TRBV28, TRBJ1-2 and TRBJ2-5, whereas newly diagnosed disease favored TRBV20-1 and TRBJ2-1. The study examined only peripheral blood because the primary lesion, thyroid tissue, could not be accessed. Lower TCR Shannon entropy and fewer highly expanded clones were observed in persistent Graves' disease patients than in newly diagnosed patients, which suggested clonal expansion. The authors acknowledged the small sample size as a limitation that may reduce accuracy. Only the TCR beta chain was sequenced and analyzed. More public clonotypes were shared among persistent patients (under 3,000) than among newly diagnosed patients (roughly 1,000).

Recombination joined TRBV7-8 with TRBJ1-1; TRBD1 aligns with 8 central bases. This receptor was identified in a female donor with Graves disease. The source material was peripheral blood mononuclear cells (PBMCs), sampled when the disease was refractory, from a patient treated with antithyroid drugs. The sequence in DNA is TGTGCCAGCAGCACGAGACAGGGGTTGACTGAAGCTTTCTTT. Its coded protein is CASSTRQGLTEAFF.